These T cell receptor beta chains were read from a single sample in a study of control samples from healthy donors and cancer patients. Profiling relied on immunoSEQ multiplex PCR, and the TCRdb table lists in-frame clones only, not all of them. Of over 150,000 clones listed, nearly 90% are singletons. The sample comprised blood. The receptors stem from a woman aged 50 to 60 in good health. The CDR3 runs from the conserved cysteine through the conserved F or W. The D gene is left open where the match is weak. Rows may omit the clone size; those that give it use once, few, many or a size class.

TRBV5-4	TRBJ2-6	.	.	TGTGCCAGCAGCTTGTGGTCTGGGGCCAACGTCCTGACTTTC	CASSLWSGANVLTF
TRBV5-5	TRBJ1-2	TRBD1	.	TGTGCCAGCAGCTGGCGCCGGGACAGGCCGGGTTATGGCTACACCTTC	CASSWRRDRPGYGYTF
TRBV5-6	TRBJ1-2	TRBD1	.	TGTGCCAGCAGCTTGGCATTACGACAGGGGGGTGGCTACACCTTC	CASSLALRQGGGYTF
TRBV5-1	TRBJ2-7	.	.	TGCGCCAGCAGCTTAAACAGCCAAGTCTACGAGCAGTACTTC	CASSLNSQVYEQYF
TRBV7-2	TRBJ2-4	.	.	TGTGCCAGCAGCCCCCCATGGGGGGAAAACATTCAGTACTTC	CASSPPWGENIQYF
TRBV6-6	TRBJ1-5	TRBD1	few	TGTGCCAGCACCCTAGGGACAGTCAGCAATCAGCCCCAGCATTTT	CASTLGTVSNQPQHF
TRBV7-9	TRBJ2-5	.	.	TGTGCCAGCAGCTTAAGGGACGGGGAGACCCAGTACTTC	CASSLRDGETQYF
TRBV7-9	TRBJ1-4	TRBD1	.	TGTGCCAGCAGCCAGGGGGTCTATGAAAAACTGTTTTTT	CASSQGVYEKLFF
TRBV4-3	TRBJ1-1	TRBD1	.	TGCGCCAGCAGCCAAGAGGGGGCAGGGGGAGGGACTGAAGCTTTCTTT	CASSQEGAGGGTEAFF
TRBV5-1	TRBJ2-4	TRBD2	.	TGCGCCAGCAGGGCCGGGACTAGCGAAAAAATTCAGTACTTC	CASRAGTSEKIQYF